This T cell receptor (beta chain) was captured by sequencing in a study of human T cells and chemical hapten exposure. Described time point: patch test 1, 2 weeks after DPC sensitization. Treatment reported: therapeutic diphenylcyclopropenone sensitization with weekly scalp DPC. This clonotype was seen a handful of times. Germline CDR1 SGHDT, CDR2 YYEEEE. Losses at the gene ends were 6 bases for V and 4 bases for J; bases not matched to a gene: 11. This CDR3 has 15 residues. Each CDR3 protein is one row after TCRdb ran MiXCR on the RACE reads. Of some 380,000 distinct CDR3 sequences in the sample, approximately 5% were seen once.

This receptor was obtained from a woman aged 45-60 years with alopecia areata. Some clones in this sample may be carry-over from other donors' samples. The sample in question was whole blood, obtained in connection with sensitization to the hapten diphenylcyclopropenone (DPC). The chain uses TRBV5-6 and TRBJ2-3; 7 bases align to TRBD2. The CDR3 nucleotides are TGTGCCAGCACCATGAGGGAGGGCCATGCAGATACGCAGTATTTT. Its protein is CASTMREGHADTQYF.